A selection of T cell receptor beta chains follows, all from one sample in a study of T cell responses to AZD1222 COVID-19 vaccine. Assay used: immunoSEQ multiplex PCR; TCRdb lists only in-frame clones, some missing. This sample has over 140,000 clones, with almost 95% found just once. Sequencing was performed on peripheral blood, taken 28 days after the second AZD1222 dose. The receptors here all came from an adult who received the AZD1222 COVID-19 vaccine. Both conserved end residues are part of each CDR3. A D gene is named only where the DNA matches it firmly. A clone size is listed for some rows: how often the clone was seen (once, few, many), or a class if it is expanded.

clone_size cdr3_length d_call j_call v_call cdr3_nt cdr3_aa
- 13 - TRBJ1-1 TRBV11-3 TGTGCCAGCAGCTTAGCAGGGGACACTGAAGCTTTCTTT CASSLAGDTEAFF
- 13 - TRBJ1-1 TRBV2 TGTGCCAGCAGTGAAGGTCGACAGACCGAAGCTTTCTTT CASSEGRQTEAFF
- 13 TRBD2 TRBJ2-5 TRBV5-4 TGTGCCAGCAGCTTGGTGCGGGAGGGGACTAAAAACTTC CASSLVREGTKNF
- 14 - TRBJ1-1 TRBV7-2 TGTGCCAGCAGCTTAGTGAGAGTGGGAACTGAAGCTTTCTTT CASSLVRVGTEAFF
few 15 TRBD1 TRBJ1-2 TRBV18 TGTGCCAGCTCACCCGGACAGGGGAGAGAGTATGGCTACACCTTC CASSPGQGREYGYTF
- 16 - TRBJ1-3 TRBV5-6 TGTGCCAGCAGCTTGGGGGGCCCGCTCTCTGGAAACACCATATATTTT CASSLGGPLSGNTIYF
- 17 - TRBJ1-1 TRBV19 TGTGCCAGTAGCCCTCGGGACGGCTTAATTAGGGCCACTGAAGCTTTCTTT CASSPRDGLIRATEAFF
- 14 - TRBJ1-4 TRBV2 TGTGCCAGCACGCCTGGGGGTCGGGGTGAAAAACTGTTTTTT CASTPGGRGEKLFF
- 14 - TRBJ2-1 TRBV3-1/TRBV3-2 TGTGCCAGCAGCCAAGGCAGGCAGGGCAATGAGCAGTTCTTC CASSQGRQGNEQFF
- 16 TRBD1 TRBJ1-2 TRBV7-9 TGTGCCAGCAGCTCCTTGACAGGGGGCGCATCCGGTGGCTACACCTTC CASSSLTGGASGGYTF
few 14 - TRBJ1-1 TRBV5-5 TGTGCCAGCAGCTTGGTAGGGCAAATCACTGAAGCTTTCTTT CASSLVGQITEAFF
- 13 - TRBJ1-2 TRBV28 TGTGCCAGCGCTTGGAGAGGAGGGCCGGGCTACACCTTC CASAWRGGPGYTF
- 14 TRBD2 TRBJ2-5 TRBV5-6 TGTGCCAGCACCCGCCGGGAGGCCCCGGAGACCCAGTACTTC CASTRREAPETQYF
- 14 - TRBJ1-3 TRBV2 TGTGCCAGCGGGCTCCCGGGAAACGGAAACACCATATATTTT CASGLPGNGNTIYF
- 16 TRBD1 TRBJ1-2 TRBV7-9 TGTGCCAGCAGCTTAGCGGACCGGGACAGCGCGATTGGCTACACCTTC CASSLADRDSAIGYTF
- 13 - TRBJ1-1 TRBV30 TGTGCCTGGAGTATCCGGGCGAACACTGAAGCTTTCTTT CAWSIRANTEAFF
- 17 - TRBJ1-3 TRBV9 TGTGCCAGCAGCGTAGAACCCCAGGGGCCCTCTGGAAACACCATATATTTT CASSVEPQGPSGNTIYF
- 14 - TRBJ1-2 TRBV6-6 TGTGCCAGCAGTTACTTTCCCAGAAACTATGGCTACACCTTC CASSYFPRNYGYTF
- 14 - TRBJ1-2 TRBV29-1 TGCAGCGTTGAAGATTGGGGTGGGAACTATGGCTACACCTTC CSVEDWGGNYGYTF
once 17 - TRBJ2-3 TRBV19 TGTGCCAGTAGTATATACCAAGAGCGGAAGCCCACAGATACGCAGTATTTT CASSIYQERKPTDTQYF
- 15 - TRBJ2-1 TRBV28 TGTGCCAGCAGTTATAGAGGGGCAGGGGGGGGTGAGCAGTTCTTC CASSYRGAGGGEQFF
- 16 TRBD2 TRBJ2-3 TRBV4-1 TGCGCCAGCAGCCAAGGGACTAGCGGGAGCACAGATACGCAGTATTTT CASSQGTSGSTDTQYF
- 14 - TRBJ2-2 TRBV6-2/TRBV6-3 TGTGCCAGCAGTTACAAGGGCCGTTTAGGGGAGCTGTTTTTT CASSYKGRLGELFF
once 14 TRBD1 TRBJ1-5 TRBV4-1 TGCGCCAGCAGCCACTGGACAGGGGATCAGCCCCAGCATTTT CASSHWTGDQPQHF
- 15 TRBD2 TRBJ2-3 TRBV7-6 TGTGCCAGCAGCTTTGGCGGGAGTAGCACAGATACGCAGTATTTT CASSFGGSSTDTQYF
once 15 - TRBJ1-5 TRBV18 TGTGCCAGCTCACCCGGGACCGCTAGCAATCAGCCCCAGCATTTT CASSPGTASNQPQHF